This TCR beta chain was captured in a study of cytomegalovirus exposure and HLA in healthy donors. CDR3 size: 14 residues. Germline values: CDR1 SGHDT, CDR2 YYEEEE. V lost 1 base to trimming and J lost 8 bases; unmatched junction nucleotides: 4. The data were produced by immunoSEQ multiplex PCR, yet TCRdb's version contains in-frame clones alone and is incomplete. The sample has some 69,000 clones, 90% to 95% seen once; the top ten hold about 4%. Donors were drawn from the approximately 120-subject validation cohort, separate from the roughly 670-subject first cohort. Study outcomes and limitations: The investigators catalogued 150 to 200 TCR beta chains as cytomegalovirus-associated. High specificity and sensitivity for cytomegalovirus status were reported for the classifier.

Concerning this clone itself: Its antigen remains unidentified.

This TCR was recovered from a man younger than 35 in good health and CMV-seropositive. The rearrangement uses TRBV5-6 and TRBJ1-5; 9 nucleotides line up with TRBD1. The sequenced sample was PBMCs. In DNA, the CDR3 is TGTGCCAGCAGCTTGACAGGGGGCTTTGAGCCCCAGCATTTT. It yields the protein CASSLTGGFEPQHF.